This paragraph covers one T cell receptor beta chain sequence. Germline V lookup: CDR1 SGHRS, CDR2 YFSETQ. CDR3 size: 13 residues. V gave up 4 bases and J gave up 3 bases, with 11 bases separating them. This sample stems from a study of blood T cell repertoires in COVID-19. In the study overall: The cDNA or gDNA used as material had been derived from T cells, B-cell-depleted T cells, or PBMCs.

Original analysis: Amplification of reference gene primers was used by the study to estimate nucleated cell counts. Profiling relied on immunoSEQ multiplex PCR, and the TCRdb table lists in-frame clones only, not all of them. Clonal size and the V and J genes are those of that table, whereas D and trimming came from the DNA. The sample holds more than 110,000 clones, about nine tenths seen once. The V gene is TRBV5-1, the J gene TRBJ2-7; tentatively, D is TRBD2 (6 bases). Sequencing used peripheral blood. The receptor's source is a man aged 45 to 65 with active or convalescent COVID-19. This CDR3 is CASSGGLNYEQYF. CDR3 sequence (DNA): TGCGCCAGCAGCGGGGGACTGAACTACGAGCAGTACTTC.